Presented here are 32 T cell receptor beta chains from one specimen sequenced in a study of T cell clones after liver transplantation. Measured with immunoSEQ multiplex PCR; TCRdb has only the in-frame clones, and not every one. This sample has 40,000 to 55,000 clones, with roughly 71% found just once. The source was CD4+ T cells from blood, collected approximately 54 months after liver transplant. Source of these receptors: a human patient who received a liver transplant. The T cells may come from the graft donor.

CDR3 nucleotide sequence: TGTGCCAGCAGCTTTCAGGACGAGCAGTACTTC. Amino acids: CASSFQDEQYF. V is TRBV7-6 and J is TRBJ2-7; D is undetermined. V shed 3 bases and J shed 5 bases, with 5 bases lying between them. This CDR3 contains 11 residues. CDR1 and CDR2 (germline): SGHVS, FNYEAQ.

V usage is TRBV5-1 and J usage is TRBJ2-3; 9 positions agree with TRBD1. CDR3 length equals 15 residues. Germline loops: CDR1 SGHRS, CDR2 YFSETQ. Losses at the gene ends were 2 bases for V and 0 bases for J; bases not matched to a gene: 1. In nucleotides, the CDR3 is TGCGCCAGCAGCTTTGGGACAGGGAGCACAGATACGCAGTATTTT. Amino acids: CASSFGTGSTDTQYF.

This clone was found a few times. The chain employs TRBV9 and TRBJ1-3; 8 positions agree with TRBD1. The CDR3 is made up of 15 amino acids. Germline trimming cut 3 bases from V and 3 bases from J; bases unmatched to any gene: 5. Germline loops: CDR1 SGDLS, CDR2 YYNGEE. The chain's CDR3 is CASSAGDRGGNTIYF. DNA for the CDR3: TGTGCCAGCAGCGCCGGAGACAGGGGTGGAAACACCATATATTTT.

This clone was found a few times. The V and J genes are TRBV7-9 and TRBJ2-7; D not certain. The CDR3 is made up of 12 amino acids. The germline gives CDR1 SEHNR, CDR2 FQNEAQ (reference sequence). V lost 10 bases and J 3 bases, leaving 13 bases between the germline ends. CDR3 bases: TGTGCCACAGGAAGAAGAGACTACGAGCAGTACTTC. Translated: CATGRRDYEQYF.

V usage is TRBV5-8 and J usage is TRBJ2-6; D call uncertain. V was trimmed by 0 bases and J by 4 bases, leaving 5 bases between them. CDR3 length: 14 residues. Per germline, CDR1 SGHTS and CDR2 YDEGEE. CDR3: CASSLAPGANVLTF. As DNA, the CDR3 is TGTGCCAGCAGCTTGGCTCCCGGGGCCAACGTCCTGACTTTC.

The rearrangement joins TRBV7-9 to TRBJ2-7; the D call may be TRBD1 or TRBD2 (5 bases each). V lost 0 bases, J lost 2 bases, and 11 bases lay in between. The CDR3 has 15 amino acids. The germline gives CDR1 SEHNR, CDR2 FQNEAQ (reference sequence). The CDR3 DNA reads TGTGCCAGCAGCTTAGCCGGGACGGGGACCTACGAGCAGTACTTC. Its protein product is CASSLAGTGTYEQYF.

The J gene is TRBJ1-1, the V gene TRBV19; 10 nucleotides agree with TRBD1. Germline V gene data show CDR1 as LNHDA and CDR2 as SQIVND (reference sequence). With V trimmed by 5 bases and J by 10 bases, 7 bases remained unmatched. The CDR3 totals 13 residues. DNA of the CDR3: TGTGCCAGTAGTTTCGACAGGGGGCGCGGAGCTTTCTTT. It translates to CASSFDRGRGAFF.

This chain joins TRBV19 and TRBJ1-2; the match to TRBD1 covers 7 bases. The V and J ends lost 7 bases and 1 base, in that order; junction bases with no gene match: 9. The CDR3 sequence is 15 residues long. Per germline, CDR1 LNHDA and CDR2 SQIVND (reference sequence). The CDR3 loop reads CASTPQGEDNYGYTF. The CDR3 DNA is TGTGCCAGTACCCCGCAGGGGGAGGATAACTATGGCTACACCTTC.

The chain has TRBV21-1 and TRBJ1-4. TRBV21-1 is shown as a pseudogene. CDR3 length equals 15 residues. The CDR3 bases are TGTGCCAGCAGCAAAGATAGGGTGCCCTCTGAAAAACTGTTTTTT. Protein: CASSKDRVPSEKLFF.

The chain couples TRBV7-9 to TRBJ1-6; D perhaps matches TRBD1 (5 bases). Germline loops: CDR1 SEHNR, CDR2 FQNEAQ (reference sequence). V was clipped by 6 bases and J by 10 bases, with 16 bases between them. This CDR3 spans 14 amino acids. Here the CDR3 DNA reads TGTGCCAGCAGTTTGGACCTTCAGGGATCACCCCTCCACTTT. The encoded protein is CASSLDLQGSPLHF.

This clone was recorded only once. The chain employs TRBV18 and TRBJ1-1; D is unresolved. V dropped 2 bases and J dropped 12 bases, with 13 bases sitting between them. The length of the CDR3 is 12 residues. Germline CDR1 reads KGHSH; CDR2 reads LQKENI. The CDR3 DNA reads TGTGCCAGCTCACCATCCTTAGGGAGGACTTTCTTT. Amino acid sequence: CASSPSLGRTFF.

The chain joins TRBV21-1 to TRBJ2-1; TRBD1, the table's D call, lacks a check against the DNA. TRBV21-1 is a listed pseudogene. The CDR3 runs to 14 residues. CDR3 nucleotide sequence: TGTGCCAGCAGCACGAGGACAGGGGGATATGAGCAGTTCTTC. Translating gives CASSTRTGGYEQFF.

This clone was recorded a few times. The chain carries TRBV28 and TRBJ1-2; D not resolved. V lost 2 bases, J lost 7 bases, and 17 bases lay in between. CDR3 length: 15 amino acids. The germline CDR1 and CDR2 sequences are MDHEN and SYDVKM. The CDR3 sequence is CASSLAGPRISGYTF. Written as DNA, the CDR3 is TGTGCCAGCAGTTTAGCCGGGCCAAGGATAAGTGGCTACACCTTC.

The chain links TRBV6-5 to TRBJ1-2, with D hard to call. This CDR3 has 14 residues. Deletions cut 2 bases from V and 2 bases from J, with 9 bases between. Germline CDR1 MNHEY, CDR2 SVGAGI. CDR3 sequence (DNA): TGTGCCAGCAGTTACGGGCAGGCCAACTATGGCTACACCTTC. Its protein product is CASSYGQANYGYTF.

This rearrangement joins TRBV7-9 to TRBJ1-3; no clear D gene. V shed 4 bases and J shed 0 bases, with 10 bases lying between them. The CDR3 has 15 residues. Germline-derived CDR1 and CDR2 are SEHNR and FQNEAQ (reference sequence). DNA for the CDR3: TGTGCCAGCAGCTCCAGCGGGGACTCTGGAAACACCATATATTTT. This codes for CASSSSGDSGNTIYF.

This clone was detected a few times. The chain recombines TRBV7-7 with TRBJ2-3, with 8 bases that match TRBD1. J lost 2 bases, V lost 1 base, and 5 bases had no gene match. CDR3 size: 16 residues. Germline loops: CDR1 SSHAT, CDR2 FNYEAQ (reference sequence). Here the CDR3 reads CASSLGRTGLTDTQYF. The CDR3 region has the DNA TGTGCCAGCAGCTTAGGCAGGACAGGGCTCACAGATACGCAGTATTTT.

This chain's CDR3 is CASSVGASGTQETQYF. CDR3 coding DNA: TGTGCCAGCAGCGTAGGGGCTAGCGGGACACAAGAGACCCAGTACTTC. V is TRBV9 and J is TRBJ2-5; 9 positions agree with TRBD2. Losses at the gene ends were 0 bases for V and 2 bases for J; bases not matched to a gene: 5. CDR1 is SGDLS, CDR2 YYNGEE, per germline. CDR3 length: 16 amino acids.

The rearrangement links TRBV11-2 to TRBJ1-2; no reliable D call. This CDR3 has 11 residues. Per the germline V gene, CDR1 is SGHAT and CDR2 is FQNNGV. Trimming removed 3 bases at V and 5 bases at J, with 4 bases between. CDR3 protein: CASSLGYGYTF. The DNA for the CDR3 is TGTGCCAGCAGCTTGGGGTATGGCTACACCTTC.

This chain links TRBV2 with TRBJ2-3; 8 nucleotides line up with TRBD2. Germline V gene lookup returns CDR1 SNHLY and CDR2 FYNNEI. The V gene end was trimmed by 5 bases and the J gene end by 5 bases; junction bases not matched to a gene: 6. The CDR3 has 14 amino acids. The CDR3 reads CASSSSGVGDTQYF. The CDR3 DNA reads as TGTGCCAGCAGTAGTAGCGGGGTTGGAGATACGCAGTATTTT.

The V call is TRBV6-5, the J call TRBJ1-1; perhaps TRBD1 as D (6 bases). Germline CDR1 reads MNHEY; CDR2 reads SVGAGI. This CDR3 spans 14 amino acids. Trimming stripped 2 bases from V and 7 bases from J, with 14 bases between. The DNA for the CDR3 is TGTGCCAGCAGTTACGGCGGGGGCCGCGGTGAAGCTTTCTTT. Translation gives CASSYGGGRGEAFF.

The gene calls are TRBV27 and TRBJ1-5; 7 bases match TRBD1. In germline, CDR1 is MNHEY, CDR2 SMNVEV (reference sequence). Trimming at V came to 4 bases and at J to 14 bases, leaving 8 bases not matched to a gene. This CDR3 has 12 amino acids. CDR3 coding DNA: TGTGCCAGCAGTTCGATGGACAGGATGGAGCATTTT. As protein: CASSSMDRMEHF.

This clone has a single count. The chain joins TRBV5-4 to TRBJ2-1; 10 bases agree with TRBD2. From germline, CDR1 is SGHNT and CDR2 YYREEE (reference sequence). Unmatched junction bases numbered 7, after V lost 0 bases and J lost 7 bases. The CDR3 runs 16 residues. CDR3 DNA: TGTGCCAGCAGCTTGGGGGGAGCTAGCGGGGGAAATGAGCAGTTCTTC. This codes for CASSLGGASGGNEQFF.

The chain couples TRBV19 to TRBJ1-2; D possibly corresponds to TRBD1 (5 bases). Germline CDR1 and CDR2: LNHDA and SQIVND (reference sequence). Deletions cut 6 bases from V and 2 bases from J, with 16 bases between. The CDR3 is made up of 15 amino acids. The CDR3: CASRKRDGNNYGYTF. The CDR3 DNA sequence: TGTGCCAGTAGAAAAAGGGACGGCAACAACTATGGCTACACCTTC.

This chain joins TRBV6-4 and TRBJ1-2; D gene ambiguous. Germline CDR1 is MRHNA and CDR2 is SNTAGT. The CDR3 runs 13 residues. Trimming pared 4 bases from V and 8 bases from J, leaving 14 bases between. The CDR3 DNA follows: TGTGCCAGCAGTGTGGAGGGATTAGGCGGCTACACCTTC. Translation: CASSVEGLGGYTF.

This chain uses TRBV16 with TRBJ2-4; TRBD2 matches 8 bases. Unmatched junction bases numbered 8, after V lost 0 bases and J lost 1 base. CDR3 size: 18 residues. Looked up from germline, CDR1 is KGHSY and CDR2 is FQNENV. The CDR3 sequence is CASSQSGGDPMAKNIQYF. In DNA form, the CDR3 reads TGTGCCAGCAGCCAATCCGGGGGGGACCCTATGGCCAAAAACATTCAGTACTTC. The entire variable domain, with the rest obtained from reference TRBV16 and TRBJ2-4, is as follows: GEEVAQTPKHLVRGEGQKAKLYCAPIKGHSYVFWYQQVLKNEFKFLISFQNENVFDETGMPKERFSAKCLPNSPCSLEIQATKLEDSAVYFCASSQSGGDPMAKNIQYFGAGTRLSVL.

The chain links TRBV2 to TRBJ1-5; D is unclear. Germline CDR1 is SNHLY and CDR2 is FYNNEI. The CDR3 extends over 13 amino acids. Trimming shortened V by 6 bases and J by 5 bases, and 11 bases separated the two germline ends. The CDR3 region is CASSGNGDQPQHF. The CDR3 bases are TGTGCCAGCAGCGGAAACGGGGATCAGCCCCAGCATTTT.

V usage is TRBV2 and J usage is TRBJ2-7; D may be TRBD2 (5 bases). V gave up 7 bases and J gave up 4 bases, with 11 bases separating them. Germline lookup yields CDR1 SNHLY and CDR2 FYNNEI. This CDR3 has 12 residues. The CDR3 spells CASKRGTYEQYF. The CDR3 DNA sequence: TGTGCCAGCAAACGGGGTACGTACGAGCAGTACTTC.

The chain uses TRBV29-1 and TRBJ2-3, with 11 positions matching TRBD1. The CDR3 extends over 14 amino acids. Germline CDR1 and CDR2: SQVTM and ANQGSEA. Trimming at V came to 6 bases and at J to 6 bases, leaving 8 bases not matched to a gene. The CDR3, as DNA: TGCAGCGTAGGGGACAGGGGGATGTCGGATACGCAGTATTTT. This codes for CSVGDRGMSDTQYF.

The chain uses TRBV6-5 and TRBJ1-1, with D possibly matching TRBD1 (6 bases). Germline loops: CDR1 MNHEY, CDR2 SVGAGI. Trimming took 8 bases from V and 6 from J, leaving 19 bases between them. The CDR3 has 14 residues. CDR3 amino acids: CASHIGQSVSEAFF. CDR3 bases: TGTGCCAGCCACATAGGACAGTCTGTCTCTGAAGCTTTCTTT.

The chain uses TRBV10-3 and TRBJ2-7; the D gene could be TRBD1 or TRBD2 (5 bases each). V lost 5 bases to trimming and J lost 6 bases, with 20 bases between them. CDR3 size: 15 residues. The germline gives CDR1 ENHRY, CDR2 SYGVKD. Here the CDR3 DNA reads TGTGCCATCAGTTTACTGGGGACGGGAAACGGCGAGCAGTACTTC. Protein product: CAISLLGTGNGEQYF.

The chain uses TRBV10-1 and TRBJ2-3; TRBD2 agrees at 11 bases. Germline CDR1 and CDR2: WNHNN and SYGVQD (reference sequence). This CDR3 has 16 amino acids. The V segment lost 5 bases and the J segment 2 bases; nucleotides outside the gene matches: 6. CDR3 nucleotide sequence: TGCGCCAGCAGTTCGGGACTAGCGGTGGACACAGATACGCAGTATTTT. Protein product: CASSSGLAVDTDTQYF.

This rearrangement joins TRBV28 to TRBJ2-7, with D unclear. Trimming removed 8 bases at V and 5 bases at J, with 16 bases between. Germline CDR1 and CDR2: MDHEN and SYDVKM. This CDR3 spans 13 amino acids. CDR3 sequence (DNA): TGTGCCAGCTCCGGTGGTTTTTCTAACGAGCAGTACTTC. Its translation: CASSGGFSNEQYF.